This T cell receptor (beta chain) was sequenced during a study of T cell responses to AZD1222 COVID-19 vaccine. Produced via immunoSEQ multiplex PCR; TCRdb's table is partial and in-frame only. The sample consists of some 74,000 clones, around 90% of them appearing once. V was shortened by 1 base and J by 0 bases, with 10 bases between the two germline ends. Germline assignment: CDR1 MNHEY and CDR2 SVGEGT. This CDR3 has 15 amino acids. The chain uses TRBV6-2 or TRBV6-3 and TRBJ2-7; D gene ambiguous. Sequences were derived from peripheral blood, sampled 28 days after the second AZD1222 dose. This TCR was recovered from an adult who received the AZD1222 COVID-19 vaccine. CDR3 region: CASSYLRTLSYEQYF. CDR3 DNA sequence: TGTGCCAGCAGTTACTTGCGTACTCTCTCCTACGAGCAGTACTTC.